The 12 T cell receptor beta chains reported below all come from one sample, sequenced in a study of T-cell reconstitution after alpha-beta-depleted transplantation in children listed by TCRdb under 2016. The intended sense of this specimen's treatment or condition label: allogeneic hematopoietic cell transplantation with graft depleted of TCRalphabeta T cells and CD19 B cells. The library was obtained by PCR. Sequencing was performed on an Illumina HiSeq 2500. TCR library preparation used molecular barcoding, with unique molecular identifiers applied to normalize quantification of the TCRbeta repertoire. The public sequencing data were trimmed at Q25 with fastp and processed into clonotypes with MiXCR by TCRdb, which kept only in-frame beta chains. CDR3 protein sequences are deduplicated, and each keeps its most common genes and DNA. The sample profile shows hundreds of thousands of distinct CDR3 sequences; under 25% of them were found once. Less than 15% of the sample goes to the ten largest clones.

This specimen consisted of PBMCs, mostly from graft donor cells, obtained 360 days after TCRalphabeta/CD19-depleted stem cell transplant. These receptors originate from a boy under two years old who had a stem cell transplant for acute myeloid leukemia, so the T cells may come from the graft donor.

V usage is TRBV6-5 and J usage is TRBJ2-1, with D possibly TRBD1 on 5 matching bases. V dropped 3 bases and J dropped 1 base, with 10 bases sitting between them. CDR1 is MNHEY and CDR2 is SVGAGI in the germline V gene. CDR3 length equals 15 residues. CDR3 sequence reads: CASSYSAGSYNEQFF. As DNA, the CDR3 is TGTGCCAGCAGTTATTCGGCAGGGTCCTACAATGAGCAGTTCTTC.

The V and J genes are TRBV20-1 and TRBJ2-1; D not certain. The germline V gene encodes CDR1 DFQATT and CDR2 SNEGSKA (reference sequence). The V end lost 7 bases, the J end lost 2 bases, and 15 bases lay between the germline ends. The CDR3 contains 14 residues. CDR3 residues: CSVARFGPYNEQFF. In nucleotides, the CDR3 is TGCAGTGTTGCGCGGTTTGGCCCCTACAATGAGCAGTTCTTC.

The chain couples TRBV24-1 to TRBJ2-2, with 7 bases aligning to TRBD1. Trimming at V came to 3 bases and at J to 3 bases, leaving 3 bases not matched to a gene. The germline gives CDR1 KGHDR, CDR2 SFDVKD. This CDR3 is 15 amino acids long. The CDR3 nucleotides are TGTGCCACCAGTGATGTGGACAGGCACACCGGGGAGCTGTTTTTT. Amino acid sequence: CATSDVDRHTGELFF.

This chain joins TRBV20-1 and TRBJ2-3, with 14 nucleotides matching TRBD2. From germline, CDR1 is DFQATT and CDR2 SNEGSKA (reference sequence). This CDR3 comprises 18 residues. V was pared by 6 bases and J by 5 bases, with 16 bases of the junction left unmatched. CDR3 sequence: CSAPGTSGGPRTVDTQYF. In DNA, the CDR3 is TGCAGTGCCCCAGGGACTAGCGGGGGCCCCAGGACCGTAGATACGCAGTATTTT.

This clonotype was seen a handful of times. The genes are TRBV7-2 and TRBJ2-1; 8 bases fit TRBD2. Trimming cost V 2 bases and J 12 bases; bases outside gene matches: 12. CDR1 is SGHTA, CDR2 FQGNSA, per germline. CDR3 size: 15 residues. The CDR3 loop is CASSLTGGAVSGQFF. CDR3 sequence (DNA): TGTGCCAGCAGCTTAACCGGGGGGGCAGTTTCGGGGCAGTTCTTC.

This clonotype has a handful of counts. CDR3 in amino acids: CARATRGDSYNEQFF. The CDR3, as DNA: TGTGCCAGGGCAACGCGGGGGGATTCCTACAATGAGCAGTTCTTC. The V and J genes are TRBV2 and TRBJ2-1, with TRBD2 identical over 8 bases. The CDR3 contains 15 residues. With V trimmed by 9 bases and J by 1 base, 8 bases remained unmatched. Germline values: CDR1 SNHLY, CDR2 FYNNEI.

There are many counts of this clonotype. This rearrangement joins TRBV28 to TRBJ2-6; 8 bases are a match to TRBD1. The germline gives CDR1 MDHEN, CDR2 SYDVKM. V dropped 9 bases and J dropped 2; count of bases not matched to a gene: 9. The CDR3 spans 16 residues. CDR3 bases: TGTGCCAGGGACAGGGAAGGTCTAGCTGGGGCCAACGTCCTGACTTTC. Its protein product is CARDREGLAGANVLTF. The full variable domain, completed using reference TRBV28 and TRBJ2-6, is DVKVTQSSRYLVKRTGEKVFLECVQDMDHENMFWYRQDPGLGLRLIYFSYDVKMKEKGDIPEGYSVSREKKERFSLILESASTNQTSMYLCARDREGLAGANVLTFGAGSRLTVL.

Here the CDR3 reads CSAPGQGVETQYF. CDR3 DNA sequence: TGCAGTGCCCCGGGACAGGGGGTAGAGACCCAGTACTTC. The rearrangement uses TRBV20-1 and TRBJ2-5; TRBD1 matches at 11 bases. The CDR3 is 13 residues long. CDR1 is DFQATT and CDR2 is SNEGSKA in the germline V gene (reference sequence). V was clipped by 6 bases and J by 4 bases; unmatched bases: 4.

Ten or more counts support this clonotype. The chain joins TRBV6-5 to TRBJ2-7; D may be TRBD1 or TRBD2 (5 bases each). The CDR3 has 14 residues. The germline gives CDR1 MNHEY, CDR2 SVGAGI. V gave up 2 bases and J gave up 6 bases, with 14 bases separating them. The CDR3 nucleotides are TGTGCCAGCAGTTACCGCAGGGAGTGGTCCGAGCAGTACTTC. It is translated as CASSYRREWSEQYF.

V gene TRBV20-1 combines with J gene TRBJ1-1; a weak D match, TRBD1 (5 bases). The CDR3 sequence is 12 residues long. Between the trimmed V and J ends, which lost 6 bases and 6 bases, there was a span of 14 bases. CDR1 is DFQATT and CDR2 is SNEGSKA in the germline V gene (reference sequence). The CDR3 reads CSAPREGPEAFF. The CDR3 DNA follows: TGCAGTGCCCCAAGGGAGGGGCCTGAAGCTTTCTTT.

This clonotype showed up many times. V gene TRBV9 combines with J gene TRBJ2-7; D ambiguous. The CDR3 sequence is 15 residues long. V lost 2 bases to trimming and J lost 0 bases, with 12 bases between them. Germline-derived CDR1 and CDR2 are SGDLS and YYNGEE. Here the CDR3 reads CASSVGLGSSYEQYF. CDR3 nucleotide sequence: TGTGCCAGCAGCGTTGGGCTGGGGTCCTCCTACGAGCAGTACTTC.

The rearrangement links TRBV28 to TRBJ1-1; D possibly corresponds to TRBD1 (5 bases). V was clipped by 2 bases and J by 1 base, with 11 bases between them. Germline-derived CDR1 and CDR2 are MDHEN and SYDVKM. CDR3 length: 15 residues. The CDR3 region is CASSLGGLRNTEAFF. The CDR3 coding sequence is TGTGCCAGCAGTTTAGGGGGACTGCGGAACACTGAAGCTTTCTTT.